This T cell receptor beta chain was captured in a study of blood T cell repertoires in COVID-19 (dated by TCRdb to the early 2020s). Some background on the complete study: The collaborator samples originated in the United States, Italy and Spain and spanned the acute and convalescent phases of COVID-19. The repertoires were released in a freely available public database meant as a resource for research on the immune response to SARS-CoV-2. The dataset comprised deeply sampled blood TCRbeta repertoires from subjects exposed to, actively infected with, or recovered from COVID-19. The material from the prospective study consisted of cDNA or gDNA derived from T cells, B-cell-depleted T cells, or PBMCs. Where available, HLA class I and class II types were obtained from metadata supplied by the sample provider rather than from assay-based typing. Samples were obtained from the ongoing ImmuneRACE study (first 160 participants) and from over a thousand subjects provided by 6 global collaborators. Nearly every sample came with metadata listing a de-identified subject ID, COVID-19 status, age in years and sex. Points the paper makes about the study in general: Clinical and demographic metadata were provided uncurated, with the amount varying by source and participant.

TCRbeta CDR3 regions were amplified from genomic DNA by means of the immunoSEQ Assay, a bias-controlled multiplex PCR. For the original study's pipeline: Nucleated cell counts per sample were estimated from amplification of reference gene primers within the assay. To quantify the absolute abundance of each unique TCRbeta CDR3 rearrangement, sequence reads were collapsed and filtered. Productive Simpson clonality was computed per sample as the square root of Simpson's diversity index over productive rearrangements. TCRdb stores this immuneACCESS table with in-frame sequences only. Part of the clones is absent; in the studies checked, under half of the shortfall reflects unresolved V genes, and no reason is known for the rest. V and J calls and clone size are copied from that table; D and trimming were computed from the DNA. The sample has more than 110,000 clones on record, around 81% of them singletons. The leading ten clones occupy around 7.8% of the sample.

Whole blood was collected in K2EDTA tubes by collaborating institutions according to the institutions' own protocols. For TCRbeta analysis, collaborators shipped samples as frozen whole blood, isolated PBMCs, or DNA extracted from either of those sample types. With regard to this clone: Its recognized antigen is unknown. Per-base quality was not reported, and no clone a single base away is much larger than it.

V and J are truncated by 0 bases and 0 bases respectively, leaving an intervening sequence of 11 bases. CDR1 and CDR2 (SGHRS, YFSETQ) derive from the germline V gene. The CDR3 holds 16 amino acids from the cysteine to the phenylalanine. The sequence is cut down to CDR3 DNA, 48 bases in frame from base 1. The specimen sequenced was peripheral blood. The source of this sequence is a human donor in a cohort sampled during active COVID-19. Rearrangement joined TRBV5-1 to TRBJ2-3; the D gene cannot be named for sure. The DNA sequence is TGCGCCAGCAGCTTGGATCCAGGTACTAGCACAGATACGCAGTATTTT. Translated, it gives CASSLDPGTSTDTQYF.